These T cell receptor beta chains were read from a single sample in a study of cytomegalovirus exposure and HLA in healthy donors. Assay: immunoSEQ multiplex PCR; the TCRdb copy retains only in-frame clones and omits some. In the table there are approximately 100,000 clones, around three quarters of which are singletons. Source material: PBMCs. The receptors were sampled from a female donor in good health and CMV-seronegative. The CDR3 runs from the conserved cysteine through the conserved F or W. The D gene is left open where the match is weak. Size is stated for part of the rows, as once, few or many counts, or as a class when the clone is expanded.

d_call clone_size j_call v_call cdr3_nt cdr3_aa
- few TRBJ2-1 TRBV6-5 TGTGCCAGCAGTTACGTGGGGGGGGCCGGGAATGAGCAGTTCTTC CASSYVGGAGNEQFF
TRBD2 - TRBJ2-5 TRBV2 TGTGCCAGCAGTGACGGCGGGGGGGCACAAGAGACCCAGTACTTC CASSDGGGAQETQYF
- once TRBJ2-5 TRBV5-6 TGTGCCAGCAGCTTTCTCCAGGGGAGTCTAGGTGAGACCCAGTACTTC CASSFLQGSLGETQYF
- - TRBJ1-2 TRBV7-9 TGTGCCAGCAGCTCCCCCGGCAGGGAACAGTATGGCTACACCTTC CASSSPGREQYGYTF
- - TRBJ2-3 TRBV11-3 TGTGCCAGCAGCTTAGCGCGGAACACAGATACGCAGTATTTT CASSLARNTDTQYF
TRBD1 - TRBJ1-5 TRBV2 TGTGCCAGCAGTGACCAGGGGGGCCAGCCCCAGCATTTT CASSDQGGQPQHF
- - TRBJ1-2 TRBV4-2 TGTGCCAGCAGCCAAGACGCAGACACTAACTATGGCTACACCTTC CASSQDADTNYGYTF
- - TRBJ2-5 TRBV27 TGTGCCAGCAGACTGGGACGGAGGGAAGAGACCCAGTACTTC CASRLGRREETQYF
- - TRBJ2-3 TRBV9 TGTGCCAGCGCGGCGGGGACCACAGATACGCAGTATTTT CASAAGTTDTQYF
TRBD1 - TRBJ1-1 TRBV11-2 TGTGCCAGCAGCCCAGCCGGGACAGGGATGAACACTGAAGCTTTCTTT CASSPAGTGMNTEAFF
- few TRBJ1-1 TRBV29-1 TGCAGCGTTACGGGATTAAACACTGAAGCTTTCTTT CSVTGLNTEAFF
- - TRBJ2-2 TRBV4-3 TGCGCCAGCAGCCAAGAGGCCAGGGGCATCACCGGGGAGCTGTTTTTT CASSQEARGITGELFF
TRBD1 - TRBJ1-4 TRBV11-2 TGTGCCAGCAGCTCCTTACAGGGGGCGGGTGAAAAACTGTTTTTT CASSSLQGAGEKLFF
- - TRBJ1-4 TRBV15 TGTGCCACCAGCAGCCCGGAGGGGTTTAAAGAAAAACTGTTTTTT CATSSPEGFKEKLFF
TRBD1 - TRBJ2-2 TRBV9 TGTGCCAGCAGCGGCGGGGACAGGGAGGGGACCGGGGAGCTGTTTTTT CASSGGDREGTGELFF
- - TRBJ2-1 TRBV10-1 TGCGCCAGCAGCCTTCCTGAGCAGTTCTTC CASSLPEQFF